Listed here are 12 T cell receptor beta chains from one sample, sequenced in a study of T cell changes during pregnancy in multiple sclerosis. Measured with immunoSEQ multiplex PCR; TCRdb has only the in-frame clones, and not every one. The sample consists of around 27,000 clones, just over 90% of them appearing once. The sequencing used CD4+ T cells from peripheral blood mononuclear cells, collected after pregnancy. These receptors originate from a female donor with multiple sclerosis, enrolled in a pregnancy study.

This clone was counted a single time. CDR3 loop: CASRQAGGGTQYF. Here the CDR3 DNA reads TGTGCCAGCAGACAAGCGGGAGGGGGTACGCAGTATTTT. The chain is built from TRBV7-6 and TRBJ2-3; 10 bases line up with TRBD2. Germline loops: CDR1 SGHVS, CDR2 FNYEAQ. The CDR3 length is 13 residues. The V and J ends lost 6 bases and 8 bases, in that order; junction bases with no gene match: 5.

This clone was seen just once. The V call is TRBV7-2, the J call TRBJ1-2; D not certain. With 7 bases removed from V and 3 bases from J, the gap between germline ends came to 12 bases. Germline V CDR1 and CDR2: SGHTA, FQGNSA. The CDR3 is 13 residues long. The CDR3 sequence: CASKAGIYYGYTF. CDR3 nucleotides: TGTGCCAGCAAAGCCGGGATCTACTATGGCTACACCTTC. Together with reference TRBV7-2 and TRBJ1-2, the CDR3 gives the full variable domain: GAGVSQSPSNKVTEKGKDVELRCDPISGHTALYWYRQSLGQGLEFLIYFQGNSAPDKSGLPSDRFSAERTGGSVSTLTIQRTQQEDSAVYLCASKAGIYYGYTFGSGTRLTVV.

The V and J genes are TRBV11-2 and TRBJ1-2; D unresolved. V was shortened by 4 bases and J by 2 bases, with 17 bases between the two germline ends. Germline V gives CDR1 SGHAT, CDR2 FQNNGV. The CDR3 consists of 16 residues. This CDR3 is CASSSPRLGRNYGYTF. CDR3 bases: TGTGCCAGCAGCTCCCCCCGGTTGGGCAGGAACTATGGCTACACCTTC.

This sequence joins TRBV5-1 and TRBJ2-1, with 7 nucleotides matching TRBD1. The CDR3 sequence is 13 residues long. The J segment lost 7 bases and the V segment lost 4 bases, leaving 5 bases of the junction unmatched. Germline assignment: CDR1 SGHRS and CDR2 YFSETQ. For the CDR3, the DNA is TGCGCCAGCAGCCTGACAGGGCTGAATGAGCAGTTCTTC. It encodes CASSLTGLNEQFF. The full variable domain, with the rest looked up from reference TRBV5-1 and TRBJ2-1, is KAGVTQTPRYLIKTRGQQVTLSCSPISGHRSVSWYQQTPGQGLQFLFEYFSETQRNKGNFPGRFSGRQFSNSRSEMNVSTLELGDSALYLCASSLTGLNEQFFGPGTRLTVL.

This sequence joins TRBV7-7 and TRBJ1-5; D perhaps matches TRBD1 (6 bases). V was cut by 2 bases and J by 0 bases, with 17 bases left in between. Germline CDR1 is SSHAT and CDR2 is FNYEAQ (reference sequence). The CDR3 runs to 18 residues. CDR3 in amino acids: CASSLSRGPTHSNQPQHF. CDR3 bases: TGTGCCAGCAGCTTATCCAGGGGACCCACTCATAGCAATCAGCCCCAGCATTTT.

This chain links TRBV6-1 with TRBJ2-7; a weak D match, TRBD1 (6 bases). Germline-derived CDR1 and CDR2 are MNHNS and SASEGT. Trimming removed 6 bases at V and 0 bases at J, with 12 bases between. This CDR3 has 14 residues. CDR3 protein: CASRDSLFSYEQYF. CDR3 DNA: TGTGCCAGCAGGGACAGTCTTTTCTCCTACGAGCAGTACTTC.

This chain uses TRBV18 with TRBJ2-5, with a weak D call TRBD2 (5 bases). The V gene's germline CDR1 is KGHSH and CDR2 LQKENI. V gave up 0 bases and J gave up 3 bases, with 8 bases separating them. This CDR3 region has 14 residues. The CDR3 region is CASSPPWGEETQYF. CDR3 bases: TGTGCCAGCTCACCACCGTGGGGAGAAGAGACCCAGTACTTC.

J is TRBJ1-1 and V is TRBV30, with D possibly matching TRBD1 (6 bases). V lost 0 bases and J 0 bases, leaving 11 bases between the germline ends. Germline loops: CDR1 GTSNPN, CDR2 SVGIG (reference sequence). This CDR3 has 15 residues. CDR3 in amino acids: CAWSVHEGVNTEAFF. In DNA form, the CDR3 reads TGTGCCTGGAGTGTACATGAGGGGGTGAACACTGAAGCTTTCTTT.

The rearrangement joins TRBV5-1 to TRBJ2-1; 13 positions agree with TRBD2. Germline V gene sequence: CDR1 SGHRS, CDR2 YFSETQ. V gave up 4 bases and J gave up 6 bases; unmatched junction bases: 4. The CDR3 has 15 residues. CDR3 protein: CASSDGLAGANEQFF. CDR3 sequence (DNA): TGCGCCAGCAGCGACGGACTAGCGGGAGCCAATGAGCAGTTCTTC.

The chain links TRBV7-2 to TRBJ1-6; D unclear. V lost 5 bases, J lost 10 bases, and 9 bases lay in between. The CDR3 totals 12 residues. Germline CDR1 and CDR2: SGHTA and FQGNSA. This chain's CDR3 is CASSVPGSPLHF. CDR3 nucleotide sequence: TGTGCCAGCAGCGTCCCGGGGTCACCCCTCCACTTT.

V and J are TRBV20-1 and TRBJ1-1; 7 nucleotides line up with TRBD1. The CDR3 totals 11 residues. V shed 4 bases, J shed 8 bases, and the junction held 4 bases outside the gene matches. The germline V gene encodes CDR1 DFQATT and CDR2 SNEGSKA (reference sequence). This chain's CDR3 is CSAKTGQEAFF. The DNA of the CDR3 is TGCAGTGCTAAGACGGGACAGGAAGCTTTCTTT.

The rearrangement joins TRBV27 to TRBJ1-4; 7 bases match TRBD1. With V trimmed by 5 bases and J by 13 bases, 13 bases remained unmatched. The germline gives CDR1 MNHEY, CDR2 SMNVEV (reference sequence). The CDR3 is 14 amino acids. CDR3 sequence reads: CASSNPAGGSGLFF. In DNA, the CDR3 is TGTGCCAGCAGTAATCCGGCAGGGGGGTCCGGACTGTTTTTT.